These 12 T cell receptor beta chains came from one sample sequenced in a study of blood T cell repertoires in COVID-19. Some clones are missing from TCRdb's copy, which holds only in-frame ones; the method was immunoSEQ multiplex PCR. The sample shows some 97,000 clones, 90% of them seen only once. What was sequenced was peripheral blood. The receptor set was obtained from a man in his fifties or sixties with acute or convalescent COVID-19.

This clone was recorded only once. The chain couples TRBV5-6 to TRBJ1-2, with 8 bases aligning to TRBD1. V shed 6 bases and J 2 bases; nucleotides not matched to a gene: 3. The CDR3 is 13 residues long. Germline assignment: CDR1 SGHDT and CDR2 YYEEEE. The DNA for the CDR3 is TGTGCCAGCACCCGGGACAGGAACTATGGCTACACCTTC. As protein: CASTRDRNYGYTF.

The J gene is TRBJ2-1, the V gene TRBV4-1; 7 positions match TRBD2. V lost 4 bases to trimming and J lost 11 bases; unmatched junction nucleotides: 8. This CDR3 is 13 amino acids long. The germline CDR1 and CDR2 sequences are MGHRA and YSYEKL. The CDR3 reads CASSRTPGLQQFF. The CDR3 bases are TGCGCCAGCAGCCGAACCCCGGGACTACAGCAGTTCTTC.

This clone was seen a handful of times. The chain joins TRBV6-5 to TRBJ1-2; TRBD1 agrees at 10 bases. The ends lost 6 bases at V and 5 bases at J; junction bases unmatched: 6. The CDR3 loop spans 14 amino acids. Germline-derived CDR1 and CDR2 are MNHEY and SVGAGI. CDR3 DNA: TGTGCCAGCAGCGGCCGGGACAGGGGTTATGGCTACACCTTC. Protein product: CASSGRDRGYGYTF.

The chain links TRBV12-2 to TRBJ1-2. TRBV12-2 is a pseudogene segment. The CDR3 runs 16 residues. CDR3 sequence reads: CASRLSALVPFGGYTF. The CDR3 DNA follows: TGTGCAAGTCGCCTCTCGGCCCTAGTCCCCTTTGGTGGCTACACCTTC.

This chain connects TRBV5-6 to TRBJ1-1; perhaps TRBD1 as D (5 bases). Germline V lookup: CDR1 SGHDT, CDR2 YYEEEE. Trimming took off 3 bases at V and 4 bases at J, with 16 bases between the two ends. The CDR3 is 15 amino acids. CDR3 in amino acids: CASSWIGGTGTEAFF. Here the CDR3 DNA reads TGTGCCAGCAGCTGGATCGGGGGTACCGGCACTGAAGCTTTCTTT.

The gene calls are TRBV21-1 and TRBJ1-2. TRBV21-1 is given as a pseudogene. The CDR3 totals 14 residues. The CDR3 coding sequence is TGTGCCAGCAGCAAAGACGCTGCGGGGCATGGCTACACCTTC. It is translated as CASSKDAAGHGYTF.

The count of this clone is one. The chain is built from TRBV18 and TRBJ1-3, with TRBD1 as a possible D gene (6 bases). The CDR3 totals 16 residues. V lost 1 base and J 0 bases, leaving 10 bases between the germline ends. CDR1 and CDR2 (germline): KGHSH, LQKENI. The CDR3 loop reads CASSPQGQFSGNTIYF. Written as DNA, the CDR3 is TGTGCCAGCTCACCACAAGGACAGTTCTCTGGAAACACCATATATTTT.

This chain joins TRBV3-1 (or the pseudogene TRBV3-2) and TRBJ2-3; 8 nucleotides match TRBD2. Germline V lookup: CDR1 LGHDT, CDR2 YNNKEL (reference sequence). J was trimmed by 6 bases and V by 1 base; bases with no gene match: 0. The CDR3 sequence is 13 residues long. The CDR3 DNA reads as TGTGCCAGCAGCCAAGGGACTAGCGATACGCAGTATTTT. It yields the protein CASSQGTSDTQYF.

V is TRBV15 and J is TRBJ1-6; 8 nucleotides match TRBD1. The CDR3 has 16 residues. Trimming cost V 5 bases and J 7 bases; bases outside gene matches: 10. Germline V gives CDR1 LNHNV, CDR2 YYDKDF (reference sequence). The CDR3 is CATSDFQGANNSPLHF. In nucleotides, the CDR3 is TGTGCCACCAGCGATTTCCAGGGGGCTAACAATTCACCCCTCCACTTT.

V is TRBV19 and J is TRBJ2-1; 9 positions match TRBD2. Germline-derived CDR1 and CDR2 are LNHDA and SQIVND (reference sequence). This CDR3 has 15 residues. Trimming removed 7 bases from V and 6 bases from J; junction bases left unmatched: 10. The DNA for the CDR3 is TGTGCCAGTAACCCTCTTGCGGGGGGGTTCAATGAGCAGTTCTTC. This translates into CASNPLAGGFNEQFF. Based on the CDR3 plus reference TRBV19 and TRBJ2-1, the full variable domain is DGGITQSPKYLFRKEGQNVTLSCEQNLNHDAMYWYRQDPGQGLRLIYYSQIVNDFQKGDIAEGYSVSREKKESFPLTVTSAQKNPTAFYLCASNPLAGGFNEQFFGPGTRLTVL.

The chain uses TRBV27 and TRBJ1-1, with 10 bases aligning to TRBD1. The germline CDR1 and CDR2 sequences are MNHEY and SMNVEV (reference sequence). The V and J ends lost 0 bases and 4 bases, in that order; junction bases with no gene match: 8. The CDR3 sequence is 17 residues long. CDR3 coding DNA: TGTGCCAGCAGTTTATCGGGGACAGGGGTTTTAAGCACTGAAGCTTTCTTT. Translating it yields CASSLSGTGVLSTEAFF.

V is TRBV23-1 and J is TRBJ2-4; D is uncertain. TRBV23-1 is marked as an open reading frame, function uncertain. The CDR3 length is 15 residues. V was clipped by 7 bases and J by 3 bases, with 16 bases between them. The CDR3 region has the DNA TGCGCCAGCAACCCCCCCGACTCTGACAAAAACATTCAGTACTTC. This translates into CASNPPDSDKNIQYF.